One and the same sample provided the 22 T cell receptor beta chains below, sequenced in a study of T cell responses to AZD1222 COVID-19 vaccine. The method was immunoSEQ multiplex PCR; TCRdb's version includes in-frame clones alone and lacks a portion of them. Of approximately 89,000 clones in the sample, about 89% were seen once. The specimen was peripheral blood, collected on day 0 of MenACWY control vaccination. The receptors were sampled from an adult in good health.

The chain employs TRBV7-3 and TRBJ2-2; D unclear. Germline CDR1 is SGHTA and CDR2 is FQGTGA. The CDR3 is made up of 14 amino acids. The V end lost 3 bases, the J end lost 5 bases, and 10 bases lay between the germline ends. CDR3 sequence reads: CASSFVLRTGELFF. DNA of the CDR3: TGTGCCAGCAGCTTTGTCCTGAGGACCGGGGAGCTGTTTTTT.

This rearrangement joins TRBV4-1 to TRBJ1-1, with a possible D match to TRBD1 (5 bases). Trimming removed 0 bases at V and 5 bases at J, with 13 bases between. The CDR3 spans 15 residues. Germline values: CDR1 MGHRA, CDR2 YSYEKL. In DNA, the CDR3 is TGCGCCAGCAGCCAAGATCTGCAGGGAGATACTGAAGCTTTCTTT. Residues: CASSQDLQGDTEAFF.

The chain has TRBV18 and TRBJ1-4; the match to TRBD1 covers 8 bases. V gave up 5 bases and J gave up 1 base; unmatched junction bases: 6. The germline V gene has CDR1 KGHSH and CDR2 LQKENI. The CDR3 totals 16 residues. In DNA, the CDR3 is TGTGCCAGCTCATACCAGGGGGCAGGAACTAATGAAAAACTGTTTTTT. It translates to CASSYQGAGTNEKLFF.

J is TRBJ1-1 and V is TRBV27; 11 bases fit TRBD1. The CDR3 is 17 residues long. CDR1 and CDR2 (germline): MNHEY, SMNVEV (reference sequence). J lost 4 bases, V lost 0 bases, and 7 bases had no gene match. This chain's CDR3 is CASSLSPGQGGFTEAFF. CDR3 DNA sequence: TGTGCCAGCAGTTTATCCCCGGGACAGGGGGGCTTCACTGAAGCTTTCTTT.

In its sample, this clone was seen a few times. The V and J genes are TRBV7-9 and TRBJ1-3, with 8 bases lining up with TRBD1. The CDR3 consists of 16 residues. The V gene end was trimmed by 5 bases and the J gene end by 0 bases; junction bases not matched to a gene: 6. The germline gives CDR1 SEHNR, CDR2 FQNEAQ (reference sequence). Here the CDR3 reads CASSPGQGSSGNTIYF. In DNA, the CDR3 is TGTGCCAGCAGCCCCGGACAGGGAAGCTCTGGAAACACCATATATTTT.

The V and J genes are TRBV20-1 and TRBJ1-1; no firm D call. Trimming took off 3 bases at V and 7 bases at J, with 6 bases between the two ends. This CDR3 region has 10 residues. CDR1 DFQATT and CDR2 SNEGSKA come from the germline V gene (reference sequence). The CDR3 region is CSARAYEAFF. CDR3 in DNA: TGCAGTGCTAGGGCCTATGAAGCTTTCTTT.

This clone came up once. This chain links TRBV4-2 with TRBJ2-1, with D perhaps TRBD2 (6 bases). Per germline, CDR1 LGHNA and CDR2 YNFKEQ. This CDR3 has 16 residues. Trimming left V 4 bases short and J 3 bases short, with 16 bases between. CDR3 protein: CASSPELAVDYNEQFF. The CDR3 nucleotides read TGTGCCAGCAGCCCTGAACTAGCCGTCGACTACAATGAGCAGTTCTTC.

The count of this clone is one. This may be a read error, as it is one base from a much larger clone. The chain has TRBV12-3 or TRBV12-4 and TRBJ2-2; D is perhaps TRBD1 (5 bases). The CDR3 extends over 13 amino acids. V was pared by 6 bases and J by 5 bases, with 10 bases between. In DNA form, the CDR3 reads TGTGCCAGCAGAAGACAGAAAACCGGGGAGCTGTTTTTT. Translating gives CASRRQKTGELFF.

Written as DNA, the CDR3 is TGTGCCAGCAGCTTATTAGGGGGCTCAAACACTGAAGCTTTCTTT. It specifies CASSLLGGSNTEAFF. The genes are TRBV7-9 and TRBJ1-1; TRBD1 agrees at 7 bases. Germline CDR1 and CDR2: SEHNR and FQNEAQ (reference sequence). Trimming removed 2 bases from V and 2 bases from J; junction bases left unmatched: 5. The CDR3 runs 15 residues.

The chain uses TRBV11-2 and TRBJ2-5; perhaps TRBD1 as D (5 bases). The germline V and J ends were trimmed by 3 bases and 5 bases, with 10 bases remaining between them. The CDR3 runs to 13 residues. The germline gives CDR1 SGHAT, CDR2 FQNNGV. The CDR3 region has the DNA TGTGCCAGCAGCTTTCAGGGTGGGGAGACCCAGTACTTC. Protein sequence: CASSFQGGETQYF.

This chain links TRBV29-1 with TRBJ1-2, with a possible D match to TRBD1 (5 bases). This CDR3 spans 13 amino acids. With 0 bases removed from V and 4 bases from J, the gap between germline ends came to 9 bases. Germline CDR1 is SQVTM and CDR2 is ANQGSEA. The CDR3 sequence is CSVEDRVGYGYTF. The DNA of the CDR3 is TGCAGCGTTGAAGACAGGGTGGGCTATGGCTACACCTTC.

The chain combines TRBV19 with TRBJ1-5, with a weak D call TRBD1 (6 bases). The CDR3 covers 17 residues. Trimming removed 4 bases from V and 4 bases from J, with 20 bases in between. Per germline, CDR1 LNHDA and CDR2 SQIVND (reference sequence). The chain's CDR3 is CASSTAVQGGRNQPQHF. CDR3 coding DNA: TGTGCCAGTAGTACCGCGGTACAGGGAGGGAGGAATCAGCCCCAGCATTTT.

This chain connects TRBV3-1 (or the pseudogene TRBV3-2) to TRBJ1-1, with D hard to call. CDR1 and CDR2 (germline): LGHDT, YNNKEL (reference sequence). The CDR3 extends over 14 amino acids. With 4 bases removed from V and 1 base from J, the gap between germline ends came to 10 bases. In DNA, the CDR3 is TGTGCCAGCAGCCGCCTACTGGAGAACACTGAAGCTTTCTTT. Translated, it gives CASSRLLENTEAFF.

The chain has TRBV5-1 and TRBJ2-7; D possibly corresponds to TRBD1 (6 bases). Germline V CDR1 and CDR2: SGHRS, YFSETQ. V gave up 4 bases and J gave up 3 bases, with 14 bases separating them. This CDR3 is 14 amino acids long. CDR3: CASSRDRIYYEQYF. DNA for the CDR3: TGCGCCAGCAGCCGAGACAGGATCTACTACGAGCAGTACTTC.

This rearrangement joins TRBV12-3 or TRBV12-4 to TRBJ2-2; possibly TRBD1 for D (5 bases). V gave up 8 bases and J gave up 6 bases, with 10 bases separating them. The CDR3 has 12 residues. The CDR3 here is CASGEGAGELFF. Written as DNA, the CDR3 is TGTGCCAGCGGAGAAGGGGCCGGGGAGCTGTTTTTT.

V and J are TRBV5-1 and TRBJ2-2; 9 bases fit TRBD2. After removal of 5 bases from V and 1 base from J, the junction contained 15 bases not matched to a gene. Looked up from germline, CDR1 is SGHRS and CDR2 is YFSETQ. The CDR3 sequence is 19 residues long. The chain's CDR3 is CASSRPGLAGGVNTGELFF. CDR3 bases: TGCGCCAGCAGTCGGCCGGGACTAGCAGGAGGTGTGAACACCGGGGAGCTGTTTTTT.

This chain uses TRBV6-2 or TRBV6-3 with TRBJ1-5, with 7 bases identical to TRBD1. J lost 2 bases, V lost 0 bases, and 4 bases had no gene match. This CDR3 comprises 16 residues. From germline, CDR1 is MNHEY and CDR2 SVGEGT. The CDR3 sequence: CASSYSRGLGNQPQHF. The CDR3 DNA reads as TGTGCCAGCAGTTACTCGAGGGGGCTCGGCAATCAGCCCCAGCATTTT.

This chain links TRBV29-1 with TRBJ2-3; D gene unclear. V was clipped by 4 bases and J by 7 bases, with 12 bases between them. CDR3 length: 12 residues. Germline CDR1 reads SQVTM; CDR2 reads ANQGSEA. The chain's CDR3 is CSVAEVSYTQYF. The CDR3 DNA is TGCAGCGTTGCCGAAGTCTCTTATACGCAGTATTTT.

The V call is TRBV6-1, the J call TRBJ1-1, with D possibly TRBD1 on 5 matching bases. This CDR3 region has 15 residues. Germline loops: CDR1 MNHNS, CDR2 SASEGT. Trimming removed 3 bases at V and 2 bases at J, with 13 bases between. The CDR3 region is CASSESRGLNTEAFF. The CDR3 DNA reads as TGTGCCAGCAGTGAGTCAAGGGGACTCAACACTGAAGCTTTCTTT.

V gene TRBV5-4 combines with J gene TRBJ2-1, with D tentatively TRBD2 (6 bases). The CDR3 is made up of 16 amino acids. CDR1 SGHNT and CDR2 YYREEE come from the germline V gene (reference sequence). V lost 0 bases and J 3 bases, leaving 13 bases between the germline ends. The CDR3 bases are TGTGCCAGCAGCTTGGTGGGACTCGAAAGCTACAATGAGCAGTTCTTC. This codes for CASSLVGLESYNEQFF.

J is TRBJ1-1 and V is TRBV10-1; TRBD1 might be the D (6 bases). The CDR3 spans 15 residues. Trimming removed 3 bases at V and 1 base at J, with 12 bases between. CDR1 and CDR2 (germline): WNHNN, SYGVQD (reference sequence). The CDR3 DNA is TGCGCCAGCAGTGACTGGGACACCGCGAACACTGAAGCTTTCTTT. This encodes CASSDWDTANTEAFF.

The chain recombines TRBV7-3 with TRBJ2-7, with D perhaps matching TRBD1 (6 bases). Germline loops: CDR1 SGHTA, CDR2 FQGTGA. Trimming removed 1 base from V and 1 base from J, with 23 bases in between. The CDR3 spans 19 residues. The DNA for the CDR3 is TGTGCCAGCAGCTTAATTCGTAGTAAGGACAGCCCTTCTTCCTACGAGCAGTACTTC. Protein sequence: CASSLIRSKDSPSSYEQYF.